This TCR beta chain was identified during a study of CD8 T cells in Susac syndrome. Reverse transcription of about 0.45 to 1 ug RNA was performed with random hexamers. Amplification of TCR beta CDR3 spanned 54 Vbeta and 13 Jbeta via immunoSEQ multiplex PCR. TCRdb used MiXCR to reprocess the immunoSEQ multiplex PCR reads, holding one entry per CDR3 protein. The repertoire has 150,000 to 200,000 distinct CDR3 sequences, about 93% of them found once; the top ten carry about 0.14%. CDR1 and CDR2 (germline): GTSNPN, SVGIG (reference sequence). Between the trimmed V and J ends, which lost 3 bases and 3 bases, there was a span of 18 bases. The CDR3 covers 15 residues.

This sequence was found in a human donor in good health. The specimen was CD4+ T cells from PBMCs. This sequence joins TRBV30 and TRBJ2-7; D not certain. CDR3 nucleotide sequence: TGTGCCTGGAGATTAAGTCAGTCGAATTTCTACGAGCAGTACTTC. Translation gives CAWRLSQSNFYEQYF.